This T cell receptor (beta chain) derives from a study of blood T cell repertoires in COVID-19. V was pared by 7 bases and J by 8 bases, with 14 bases between. The CDR3 runs 11 residues. The V gene's germline CDR1 is SQVTM and CDR2 ANQGSEA. As originally analysed: Amplification of reference gene primers was used by the study to estimate nucleated cell counts. Repertoires were generated with immunoSEQ multiplex PCR, while TCRdb's copy carries only in-frame clones and drops some. V and J calls and clone size are as listed in that table; D and trimming were resolved from the DNA. This sample has about 300,000 clones, with around 88% found just once.

The sequencing input was peripheral blood. The sequence derives from a woman in her forties or fifties with acute or convalescent COVID-19. This chain connects TRBV29-1 to TRBJ1-1; perhaps TRBD1 as D (6 bases). The CDR3 loop reads CSGGGAREAFF. The CDR3 region has the DNA TGCAGCGGTGGGGGGGCGCGAGAAGCTTTCTTT.